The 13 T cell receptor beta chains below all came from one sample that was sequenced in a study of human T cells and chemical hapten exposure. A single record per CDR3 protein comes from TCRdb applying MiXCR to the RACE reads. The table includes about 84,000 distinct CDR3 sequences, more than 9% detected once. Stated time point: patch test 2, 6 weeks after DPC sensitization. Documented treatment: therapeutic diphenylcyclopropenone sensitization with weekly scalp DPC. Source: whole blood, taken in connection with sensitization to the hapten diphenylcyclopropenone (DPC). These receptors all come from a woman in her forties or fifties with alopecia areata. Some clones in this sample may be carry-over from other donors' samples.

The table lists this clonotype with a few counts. For the CDR3, the DNA is TGCAGTGCCGCAGGAGGTGGCACCGGGGAGCTGTTTTTT. It is translated as CSAAGGGTGELFF. The rearrangement links TRBV20-1 to TRBJ2-2; tentatively, D is TRBD2 (5 bases). This CDR3 spans 13 amino acids. Trimming left V 6 bases short and J 4 bases short, with 12 bases between. Germline CDR1 reads DFQATT; CDR2 reads SNEGSKA (reference sequence).

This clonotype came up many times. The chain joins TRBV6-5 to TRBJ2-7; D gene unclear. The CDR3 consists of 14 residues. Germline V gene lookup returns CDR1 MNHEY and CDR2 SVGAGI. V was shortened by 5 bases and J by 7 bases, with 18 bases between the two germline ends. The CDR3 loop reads CASSPTSTRGEQYF. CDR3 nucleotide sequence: TGTGCCAGCAGTCCTACCTCGACCCGAGGAGAGCAGTACTTC.

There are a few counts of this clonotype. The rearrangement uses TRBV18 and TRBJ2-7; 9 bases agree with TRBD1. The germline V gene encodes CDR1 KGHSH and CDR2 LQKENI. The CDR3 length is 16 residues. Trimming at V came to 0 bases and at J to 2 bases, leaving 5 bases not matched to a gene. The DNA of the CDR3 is TGTGCCAGCTCACCACCTTCCGGACAGGGGACCTACGAGCAGTACTTC. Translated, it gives CASSPPSGQGTYEQYF.

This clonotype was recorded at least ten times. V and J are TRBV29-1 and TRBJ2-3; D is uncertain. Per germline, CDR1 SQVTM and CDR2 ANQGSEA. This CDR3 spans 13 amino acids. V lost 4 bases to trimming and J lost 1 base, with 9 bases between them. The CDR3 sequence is CSVGSTRTDTQYF. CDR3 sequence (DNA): TGCAGCGTTGGTAGCACCCGCACAGATACGCAGTATTTT.

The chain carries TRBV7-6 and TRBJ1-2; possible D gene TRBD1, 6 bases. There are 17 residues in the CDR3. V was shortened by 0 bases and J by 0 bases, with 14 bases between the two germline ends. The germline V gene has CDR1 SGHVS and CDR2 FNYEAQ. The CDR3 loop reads CASSLAGANGANYGYTF. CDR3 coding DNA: TGTGCCAGCAGCTTAGCGGGGGCTAACGGGGCTAACTATGGCTACACCTTC.

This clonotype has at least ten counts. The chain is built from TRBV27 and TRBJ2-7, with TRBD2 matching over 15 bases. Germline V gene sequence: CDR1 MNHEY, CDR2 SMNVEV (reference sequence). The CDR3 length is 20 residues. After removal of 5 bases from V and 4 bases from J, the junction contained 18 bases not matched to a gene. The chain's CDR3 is CASSPLNMGLAGGTMYEQYF. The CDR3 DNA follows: TGTGCCAGCAGTCCACTCAATATGGGACTAGCGGGAGGAACCATGTACGAGCAGTACTTC.

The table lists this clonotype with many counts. In nucleotides, the CDR3 is TGTGCCAGCTACGACGGTCTAGCGGGAGCCGCAGATACGCAGTATTTT. It yields the protein CASYDGLAGAADTQYF. The V gene is TRBV18, the J gene TRBJ2-3, with 10 positions matching TRBD2. There are 16 residues in the CDR3. Trimming cost V 7 bases and J 4 bases; bases outside gene matches: 11. Germline V CDR1 and CDR2: KGHSH, LQKENI. The whole variable domain, remainder taken from reference TRBV18 and TRBJ2-3, is NAGVMQNPRHLVRRRGQEARLRCSPMKGHSHVYWYRQLPEEGLKFMVYLQKENIIDESGMPKERFSAEFPKEGPSILRIQQVVRGDSAAYFCASYDGLAGAADTQYFGPGTRLTVL.

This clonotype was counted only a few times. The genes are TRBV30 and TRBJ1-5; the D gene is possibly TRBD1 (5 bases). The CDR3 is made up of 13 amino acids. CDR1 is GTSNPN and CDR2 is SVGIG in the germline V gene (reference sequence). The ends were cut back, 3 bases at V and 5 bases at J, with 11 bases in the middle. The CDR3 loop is CAWSRAGDQPQHF. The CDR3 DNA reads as TGTGCCTGGAGCCGGGCGGGGGATCAGCCCCAGCATTTT. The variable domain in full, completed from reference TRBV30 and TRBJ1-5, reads SQTIHQWPATLVQPVGSPLSLECTVEGTSNPNLYWYRQAAGRGLQLLFYSVGIGQISSEVPQNLSASRPQDRQFILSSKKLLLSDSGFYLCAWSRAGDQPQHFGDGTRLSIL.

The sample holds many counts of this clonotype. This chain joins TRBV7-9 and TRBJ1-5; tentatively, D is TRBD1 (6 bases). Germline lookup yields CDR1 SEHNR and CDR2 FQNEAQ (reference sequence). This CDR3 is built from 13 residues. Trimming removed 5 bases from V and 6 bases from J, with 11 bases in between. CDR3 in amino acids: CASSTGGGQPQHF. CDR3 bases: TGTGCCAGCAGCACAGGAGGGGGTCAGCCCCAGCATTTT.

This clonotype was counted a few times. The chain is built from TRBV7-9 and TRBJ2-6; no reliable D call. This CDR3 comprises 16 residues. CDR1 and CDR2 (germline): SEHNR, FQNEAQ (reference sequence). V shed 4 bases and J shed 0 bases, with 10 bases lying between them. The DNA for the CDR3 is TGTGCCAGCAGCTATATGTCCATCTCTGGGGCCAACGTCCTGACTTTC. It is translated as CASSYMSISGANVLTF.

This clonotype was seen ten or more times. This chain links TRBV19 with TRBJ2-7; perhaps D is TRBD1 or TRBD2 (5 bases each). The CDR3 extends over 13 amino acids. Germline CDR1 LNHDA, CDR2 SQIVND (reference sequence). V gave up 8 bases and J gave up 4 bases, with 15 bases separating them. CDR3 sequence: CASSNEGIYEQYF. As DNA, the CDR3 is TGTGCCAGTTCCAATGAGGGGATATACGAGCAGTACTTC. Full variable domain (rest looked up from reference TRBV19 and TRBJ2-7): DGGITQSPKYLFRKEGQNVTLSCEQNLNHDAMYWYRQDPGQGLRLIYYSQIVNDFQKGDIAEGYSVSREKKESFPLTVTSAQKNPTAFYLCASSNEGIYEQYFGPGTRLTVT.

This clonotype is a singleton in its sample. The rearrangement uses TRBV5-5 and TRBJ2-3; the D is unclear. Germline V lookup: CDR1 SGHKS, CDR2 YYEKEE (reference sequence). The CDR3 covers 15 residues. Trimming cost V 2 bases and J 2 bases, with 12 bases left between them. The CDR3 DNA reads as TGTGCCAGCAGCTTAAACCCTTCCCTCACAGATACGCAGTATTTT. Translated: CASSLNPSLTDTQYF.

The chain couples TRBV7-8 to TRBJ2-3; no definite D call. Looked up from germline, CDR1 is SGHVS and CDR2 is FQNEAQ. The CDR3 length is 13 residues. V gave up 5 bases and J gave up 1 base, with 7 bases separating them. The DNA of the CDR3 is TGTGCCAGCAGCGGCTTCGGCACAGATACGCAGTATTTT. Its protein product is CASSGFGTDTQYF.